These T cell receptor beta chains were read from a single sample in a study of T cell clonotyping in hematopoietic cell transplantation. The data were produced by immunoSEQ multiplex PCR, yet TCRdb's version contains in-frame clones alone and is incomplete. This table holds around 45,000 clones, roughly 80% found once. The material sequenced was peripheral blood mononuclear cells, taken before stem cell transplant. All receptors derive from a man between 60 and 70 years old with myelodysplastic syndrome. Some clones in this sample may be carry-over from other donors' samples. The conserved cysteine and the conserved F or W are not part of the CDR3 here.

v_gene	j_gene	CDR3aa
TRBV14	TRBJ1-2	ASSQDLPGVYGYT
TRBV11-2	TRBJ1-2	ASSLNYGTEYGYT
TRBV9	TRBJ2-1	ASSPRAARSEGSNEQF
TRBV6-1	TRBJ2-7	ASSQGQLEQY
TRBV4-1	TRBJ1-3	ASSHAQGRAKGNTIY
TRBV19	TRBJ2-5	ASSIRRQTSQETQY
TRBV19	TRBJ2-3	ASSPLGLGTDTQY
TRBV30	TRBJ1-2	AWNSGRTVPFYGYT
TRBV6-5	TRBJ2-2	ASRRGPNTGELF
TRBV7-2	TRBJ1-2	ASSSLSGTIHYGYT
TRBV7-2	TRBJ2-3	ASSTSGGVTDTQY
TRBV27	TRBJ1-5	ASSPTGTGYGNQPQH
TRBV7-8	TRBJ2-2	ASSFNGLAPGELF
TRBV29-1	TRBJ1-2	SGGDRWYGYT
TRBV4-3	TRBJ2-5	ASSQGVVEETQY
TRBV7-2	TRBJ2-2	ASSPRTANTGELF
TRBV6-6	TRBJ1-5	ATTGRLQPQH
TRBV15	TRBJ2-5	ATSSPHRETQY
TRBV28	TRBJ2-3	ASSPTGGNTDTQY
TRBV7-2	TRBJ1-5	ASSRTVGQPQH
TRBV2	TRBJ1-1	ASTRDRGSTEAF
TRBV2	TRBJ2-1	ASNRQGTYNEQF
TRBV6-1	TRBJ1-6	ASSELDSRRYNSPLH
TRBV4-3	TRBJ1-1	ASSQVTLDTEAF
TRBV30	TRBJ1-1	AWSALWGERTEAF
TRBV5-4	TRBJ2-7	ASSAGGRNHYEQY
TRBV11-3	TRBJ1-4	ASSRSRNEKLF
TRBV5-6	TRBJ1-2	ASSLSGGGYT
TRBV7-2	TRBJ2-3	ASSLDIGTDTQY
TRBV7-9	TRBJ1-6	ASSLDGGGSPLH
TRBV9	TRBJ2-3	ASSSVSGVSTDTQY
TRBV28	TRBJ2-7	ASQEGQGGYEQY
TRBV9	TRBJ1-4	ASSVGQGNEKLF
TRBV11-2	TRBJ2-5	ASSPGGSELETQY
TRBV5-6	TRBJ1-6	ASSLRGSPLH
TRBV15	TRBJ1-1	ATSRVNTEAF
TRBV7-8	TRBJ1-2	ASSTQVSGGYT
TRBV6-1	TRBJ2-7	ASSEVSYEQY
TRBV7-2	TRBJ2-7	ASSILGEQY
TRBV2	TRBJ2-2	ASGAGEAGELF
TRBV27	TRBJ2-3	ASSFLAGVSTDTQY
TRBV7-2	TRBJ1-6	ASSFQGQNSPLH
TRBV28	TRBJ1-1	ASAPGPATSKH
TRBV5-8	TRBJ2-5	ASSLGVVEQETQY
TRBV10-3	TRBJ1-1	AITDRRDTEAF
TRBV9	TRBJ2-5	ASSVGGRRQETQY